This note documents a single TCR beta chain sequence. The antigen is not known. Germline V gives CDR1 MNHEY, CDR2 SMNVEV (reference sequence). The length of the CDR3 is 13 residues. Trimming cost V 3 bases and J 4 bases, with 9 bases left between them. This sample stems from a study of OX40 agonist ivuxolimab in advanced cancers. Study-wide context: The patients' treatment was ivuxolimab, an agonistic anti-OX40 (CD134) antibody. Dose-escalation patients suffered from hepatocellular carcinoma, melanoma, renal cell or head and neck cancer. Study observations and caveats: Among the lowest peripheral clonal expansion occurred in 0.1-3.0 mg/kg partial responders. Among the nonresponders, some also had low normalized T-cell clonal expansion.

Clones were sequenced by immunoSEQ multiplex PCR, and TCRdb holds only the in-frame ones, with some missing. The table shows 65,000 to 90,000 clones, with around nine tenths occurring only once. This TCR derives from an adult with an advanced solid tumor such as melanoma, head and neck, liver or kidney cancer. The chain employs TRBV27 and TRBJ1-2; D not certain. The sequences come from CD4+ or CD8+ T cells sorted from blood, collected in a trial of the OX40 agonist ivuxolimab. The CDR3 sequence is CASSFGSAYGYTF. In DNA, the CDR3 is TGTGCCAGCAGTTTTGGGAGCGCCTATGGCTACACCTTC.